These 26 T cell receptor beta chains originate from one sample sequenced in a study of blood T cells in healthy people across ages. Using a J-beta primer mix together with a sample-barcoded 5' primer, a second PCR was run for 7 to 11 cycles. TCRdb re-analysed the 5' RACE reads in MiXCR, keeping a single row per CDR3 protein. The profile shows roughly 700,000 distinct CDR3 sequences, 45% to 50% of them singletons. Sequencing was done on a sample of blood. The receptors stem from a woman aged 55-69 years in good health.

The genes are TRBV6-1 and TRBJ2-7; D gene unclear. Germline V gene lookup returns CDR1 MNHNS and CDR2 SASEGT. The CDR3 covers 13 residues. V lost 6 bases to trimming and J lost 2 bases, with 11 bases between them. This CDR3 is CASSAPGTYEQYF. Here the CDR3 DNA reads TGTGCCAGCAGCGCTCCAGGAACCTACGAGCAGTACTTC.

The chain is built from TRBV20-1 and TRBJ2-7; D perhaps matches TRBD2 (5 bases). Germline V CDR1 and CDR2: DFQATT, SNEGSKA (reference sequence). CDR3 length equals 14 residues. V was cut by 1 base and J by 5 bases, with 15 bases left in between. CDR3 region: CSARVRSGLDEQYF. CDR3 DNA sequence: TGCAGTGCTAGAGTTCGGAGCGGCCTAGACGAGCAGTACTTC.

This clonotype was seen only once. The chain couples TRBV28 to TRBJ2-3; D is unclear. CDR3 length: 15 amino acids. V shed 4 bases and J shed 6 bases, with 17 bases lying between them. Germline-derived CDR1 and CDR2 are MDHEN and SYDVKM. The CDR3 reads CASSSLGRPPDTQYF. CDR3 coding DNA: TGTGCCAGCAGTTCCCTAGGCCGCCCCCCCGATACGCAGTATTTT.

The J gene is TRBJ2-4, the V gene TRBV20-1; tentatively, D is TRBD1 (5 bases). V was shortened by 3 bases and J by 12 bases, with 9 bases between the two germline ends. Germline V lookup: CDR1 DFQATT, CDR2 SNEGSKA (reference sequence). This CDR3 region has 10 residues. CDR3 protein: CSARDGHQYF. The DNA of the CDR3 is TGCAGTGCTAGGGACGGACATCAGTACTTC.

The V call is TRBV5-1, the J call TRBJ2-3, with D maybe TRBD2 (5 bases). The CDR3 runs to 15 residues. The V end was cut by 4 bases, the J end by 2 bases, with 14 bases between. Germline V gives CDR1 SGHRS, CDR2 YFSETQ. The CDR3 nucleotides are TGCGCCAGCAGCCCTGAGCGGAGCCCCACAGATACGCAGTATTTT. Amino acid sequence: CASSPERSPTDTQYF. The whole variable domain, filled in from reference TRBV5-1 and TRBJ2-3, reads KAGVTQTPRYLIKTRGQQVTLSCSPISGHRSVSWYQQTPGQGLQFLFEYFSETQRNKGNFPGRFSGRQFSNSRSEMNVSTLELGDSALYLCASSPERSPTDTQYFGPGTRLTVL.

The chain has TRBV19 and TRBJ2-7; the D is unclear. The assigned J gene may be wrong: the sequence end matches TRBJ2-5 better. Per the germline V gene, CDR1 is LNHDA and CDR2 is SQIVND (reference sequence). The CDR3 covers 13 residues. The CDR3 loop is CASSDGFGETQYF. CDR3 DNA sequence: TGTGCCAGTAGTGATGGGTTCGGTGAGACCCAGTACTTC.

The V call is TRBV15, the J call TRBJ2-7; D gene ambiguous. Germline CDR1 reads LNHNV; CDR2 reads YYDKDF (reference sequence). With 6 bases removed from V and 0 bases from J, the gap between germline ends came to 9 bases. The CDR3 length is 13 residues. For the CDR3, the DNA is TGTGCCACCAGGGGAACAGACTCCTACGAGCAGTACTTC. Translating gives CATRGTDSYEQYF.

This clonotype turned up a few times. V usage is TRBV5-1 and J usage is TRBJ2-5; 8 bases match TRBD1. CDR1 is SGHRS, CDR2 YFSETQ, per germline. Trimming at V came to 7 bases and at J to 2 bases, leaving 13 bases not matched to a gene. There are 16 residues in the CDR3. CDR3 amino acids: CASAPVPGTGQETQYF. DNA for the CDR3: TGCGCCAGCGCGCCGGTCCCCGGGACAGGTCAAGAGACCCAGTACTTC.

This clonotype was picked up a small number of times. The V and J genes are TRBV20-1 and TRBJ1-1; 8 nucleotides match TRBD1. Unmatched junction bases numbered 10, after V lost 6 bases and J lost 1 base. Germline V gene data show CDR1 as DFQATT and CDR2 as SNEGSKA (reference sequence). CDR3 size: 15 residues. The CDR3 is CSAPFRGRANTEAFF. The DNA for the CDR3 is TGCAGTGCGCCATTCAGGGGGCGAGCGAACACTGAAGCTTTCTTT.

This sequence joins TRBV27 and TRBJ1-2; a weak D match, TRBD1 (5 bases). Germline loops: CDR1 MNHEY, CDR2 SMNVEV (reference sequence). The CDR3 has 15 amino acids. The V gene lost 2 bases and the J gene lost 1 base, with 11 bases spanning the gap. Here the CDR3 DNA reads TGTGCCAGCAGTTTAGTGGCAGGGATTAACTATGGCTACACCTTC. Encoded protein: CASSLVAGINYGYTF.

This clonotype was seen only a few times. The chain is built from TRBV20-1 and TRBJ1-4, with TRBD1 matching over 8 bases. Germline assignment: CDR1 DFQATT and CDR2 SNEGSKA (reference sequence). The junction had 13 bases not matched to a gene; V was cut back by 2 bases and J by 11 bases. The CDR3 totals 15 residues. The DNA for the CDR3 is TGCAGTGCTAGAACCGGACAGGGATACGGAGGGAAACTGTTTTTT. It encodes CSARTGQGYGGKLFF.

The table lists this clonotype with a count of one. The chain is built from TRBV20-1 and TRBJ1-4, with 7 positions matching TRBD1. The V gene end was trimmed by 5 bases and the J gene end by 6 bases; junction bases not matched to a gene: 15. Germline V gene sequence: CDR1 DFQATT, CDR2 SNEGSKA (reference sequence). The CDR3 length is 16 residues. Here the CDR3 reads CSAVPLQGRGDEKLFF. As DNA, the CDR3 is TGCAGTGCTGTACCTTTACAGGGGCGCGGGGATGAAAAACTGTTTTTT.

The V call is TRBV11-2, the J call TRBJ2-7, with a weak D call TRBD2 (5 bases). CDR1 is SGHAT, CDR2 FQNNGV, per germline. This CDR3 has 15 amino acids. V lost 5 bases and J 4 bases, leaving 18 bases between the germline ends. The CDR3 loop reads CASSPLGGIGYEQYF. The CDR3 DNA reads as TGTGCCAGCAGCCCCCTCGGAGGAATAGGGTACGAGCAGTACTTC.

The chain combines TRBV5-1 with TRBJ2-5; either TRBD1 or TRBD2 may supply D (5 bases each). The CDR3 totals 15 residues. The V and J ends lost 1 base and 2 bases respectively, with 12 bases between them. Looked up from germline, CDR1 is SGHRS and CDR2 is YFSETQ. Written as DNA, the CDR3 is TGCGCCAGCAGCTTGCTGGGACGCCAACAAGAGACCCAGTACTTC. Amino acid sequence: CASSLLGRQQETQYF. Drawing the rest from reference TRBV5-1 and TRBJ2-5, the complete variable domain is KAGVTQTPRYLIKTRGQQVTLSCSPISGHRSVSWYQQTPGQGLQFLFEYFSETQRNKGNFPGRFSGRQFSNSRSEMNVSTLELGDSALYLCASSLLGRQQETQYFGPGTRLLVL.

The chain carries TRBV4-3 and TRBJ2-7; D possibly corresponds to TRBD2 (5 bases). The J call may be incorrect, as the DNA end agrees better with TRBJ2-5. Germline V gene lookup returns CDR1 LGHNA and CDR2 YSLEER. The CDR3 sequence is 15 residues long. The CDR3 region has the DNA TGCGCCAGCAGCCGCGAAGACGGGGATTGGGAGACCCAGTACTTC. Protein: CASSREDGDWETQYF.

The chain employs TRBV7-2 and TRBJ2-7, with a possible D match to TRBD1 (6 bases). V was shortened by 3 bases and J by 8 bases, with 11 bases between the two germline ends. Germline assignment: CDR1 SGHTA and CDR2 FQGNSA. The CDR3 is made up of 12 amino acids. The CDR3 loop is CASSFRRDKQYF. The DNA of the CDR3 is TGTGCCAGCAGCTTTCGAAGGGACAAGCAGTACTTC.

The V call is TRBV20-1, the J call TRBJ1-1; 7 bases map to TRBD1. Trimming at V came to 3 bases and at J to 2 bases, leaving 12 bases not matched to a gene. Per the germline V gene, CDR1 is DFQATT and CDR2 is SNEGSKA (reference sequence). This CDR3 region has 16 residues. CDR3 amino acids: CSARNPRTGQNTEAFF. CDR3 nucleotide sequence: TGCAGTGCTAGGAATCCGAGGACAGGACAAAACACTGAAGCTTTCTTT.

V and J are TRBV7-2 and TRBJ2-3; no clear D. Germline V CDR1 and CDR2: SGHTA, FQGNSA. V dropped 5 bases and J dropped 6 bases, with 15 bases sitting between them. This CDR3 region has 14 residues. As DNA, the CDR3 is TGTGCCAGCAGCCGAACACCCACAGTGGATACGCAGTATTTT. This gives the protein CASSRTPTVDTQYF.

A few counts support this clonotype. This chain links TRBV12-3 or TRBV12-4 with TRBJ2-5; TRBD1 agrees at 7 bases. The J call is doubtful: the DNA matches TRBJ2-7 better. The CDR3 sequence is 14 residues long. This CDR3 is CASSLRDSRYEQYF. The CDR3 DNA sequence: TGTGCCAGCAGTTTAAGGGACAGCAGGTACGAGCAGTACTTC.

On this clonotype: The junction shows a germline mismatch at one end, possibly a read error. The CDR3 nucleotides are TGTGCCAGCTCATCACCCCCAAGGGAGACCCAGTACTTC. This gives the protein CASSSPPRETQYF. The chain couples TRBV18 to TRBJ2-5; the D is unclear. CDR1 is KGHSH, CDR2 LQKENI, per germline. The CDR3 runs to 13 residues. Full variable domain (outside the CDR3, taken from reference TRBV18 and TRBJ2-5): NAGVMQNPRHLVRRRGQEARLRCSPMKGHSHVYWYRQLPEEGLKFMVYLQKENIIDESGMPKERFSAEFPKEGPSILRIQQVVRGDSAAYFCASSSPPRETQYFGPGTRLLVL.

This chain links TRBV4-3 with TRBJ2-1; 13 bases are a match to TRBD2. The germline gives CDR1 LGHNA, CDR2 YSLEER. The CDR3 consists of 18 residues. V trimming: 0 bases; J trimming: 3 bases; junction bases outside the gene matches: 5. CDR3 in amino acids: CASSQEFWTSGSYNEQFF. CDR3 in DNA: TGCGCCAGCAGCCAAGAGTTCTGGACTAGCGGGAGCTACAATGAGCAGTTCTTC.

This clonotype was picked up one time. The J gene is TRBJ2-1, the V gene TRBV20-1, with TRBD2 matching over 9 bases. The ends lost 3 bases at V and 3 bases at J; junction bases unmatched: 6. The CDR3 extends over 15 amino acids. CDR1 is DFQATT, CDR2 SNEGSKA, per germline (reference sequence). The CDR3 nucleotides read TGCAGTGCTAGTACAAGCGGGAGGTTCTACAATGAGCAGTTCTTC. As protein: CSASTSGRFYNEQFF.

The chain uses TRBV20-1 and TRBJ2-1; TRBD2 agrees at 12 bases. CDR1 is DFQATT and CDR2 is SNEGSKA in the germline V gene (reference sequence). The V and J ends lost 5 bases and 8 bases, in that order; junction bases with no gene match: 13. The CDR3 contains 16 residues. The DNA for the CDR3 is TGCAGTGCTTCAAGCCTCTCTAGCGGGGGGGTCCATGAGCAGTTCTTC. This codes for CSASSLSSGGVHEQFF.

The chain carries TRBV28 and TRBJ2-6; no clear D. Between the trimmed V and J ends, which lost 4 bases and 0 bases, there was a span of 10 bases. Germline values: CDR1 MDHEN, CDR2 SYDVKM. CDR3 size: 16 residues. CDR3 sequence (DNA): TGTGCCAGCAGTTCCCACACTGTCTCTGGGGCCAACGTCCTGACTTTC. It specifies CASSSHTVSGANVLTF.

This sequence joins TRBV7-2 and TRBJ2-7; TRBD1 matches 7 bases. There are 16 residues in the CDR3. Germline V lookup: CDR1 SGHTA, CDR2 FQGNSA. Trimming cost V 5 bases and J 2 bases; bases outside gene matches: 12. The CDR3 is CASSRYKTGTAYEQYF. The DNA for the CDR3 is TGTGCCAGCAGCCGTTATAAAACCGGGACAGCCTACGAGCAGTACTTC.

V is TRBV3-1 and J is TRBJ2-1; tentative D call: TRBD2 (5 bases). CDR3 size: 18 residues. V shed 1 base and J shed 0 bases, with 16 bases lying between them. Germline CDR1 reads LGHDT; CDR2 reads YNNKEL (reference sequence). CDR3 protein: CASSQGLAVRSSYNEQFF. CDR3 in DNA: TGTGCCAGCAGCCAAGGGCTAGCAGTGAGAAGCTCCTACAATGAGCAGTTCTTC.